The T cell receptor (beta chain) under discussion was sequenced for a study of shared clonotypes between healthy human individuals. Study at large: CD4 naive cells filled three plates per donor, CD4 memory three, CD8 naive two and CD8 memory one.

Concerning this clone: What it binds is unknown.

It was CD45RO-negative cells, positively selected for CCR7, that made up naive CD8 cells, with terminally differentiated effector memory CD45RA+ cells excluded. Study results and limitations: Donors were few, which limited the genetic and exposure-history diversity represented. Across a handful of donors, naive CD4 shared 5% to 6%, naive CD8 around 3.5%, memory CD4 about 2.5%, memory CD8 around 0.36%.

Profiled with immunoSEQ multiplex PCR; TCRdb holds only in-frame clones, not every one. The sample has about 2,100,000 clones, under 95% seen once. CDR1 is SEHNR, CDR2 FQNEAQ, per germline (reference sequence). CDR3 length equals 14 residues. Trimming pared 2 bases from V and 1 base from J, leaving 8 bases between. The V and J genes are TRBV7-9 and TRBJ2-5, with D unresolved. This TCR was recovered from a man in his late teens or twenties in good health. Some clones in this sample may be carry-over from other donors' samples. The sample was naive CD8+ T cells from PBMCs. CDR3 nucleotide sequence: TGTGCCAGCAGCTTAAACCGACCCCAAGAGACCCAGTACTTC. As protein: CASSLNRPQETQYF.